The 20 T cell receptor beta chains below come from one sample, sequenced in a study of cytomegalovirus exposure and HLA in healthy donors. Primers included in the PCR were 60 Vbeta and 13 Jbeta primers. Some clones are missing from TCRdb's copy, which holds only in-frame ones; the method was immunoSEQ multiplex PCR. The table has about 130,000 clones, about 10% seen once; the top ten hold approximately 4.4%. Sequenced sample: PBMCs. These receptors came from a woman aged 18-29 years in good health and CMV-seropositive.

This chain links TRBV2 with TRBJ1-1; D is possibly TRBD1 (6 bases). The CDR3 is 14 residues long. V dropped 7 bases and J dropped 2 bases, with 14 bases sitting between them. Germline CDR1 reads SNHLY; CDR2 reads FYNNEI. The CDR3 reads CASTIQGLNTEAFF. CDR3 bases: TGTGCCAGCACAATCCAGGGGCTCAACACTGAAGCTTTCTTT.

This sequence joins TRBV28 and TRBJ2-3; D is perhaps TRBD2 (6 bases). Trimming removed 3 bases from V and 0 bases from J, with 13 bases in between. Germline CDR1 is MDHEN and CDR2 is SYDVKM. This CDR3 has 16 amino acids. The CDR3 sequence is CASSFPLASSTDTQYF. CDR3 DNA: TGTGCCAGCAGTTTTCCCCTAGCGTCTAGCACAGATACGCAGTATTTT.

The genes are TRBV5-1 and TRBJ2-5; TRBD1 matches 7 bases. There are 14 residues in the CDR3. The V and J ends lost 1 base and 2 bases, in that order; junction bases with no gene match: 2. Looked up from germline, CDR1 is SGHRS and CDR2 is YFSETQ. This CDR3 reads CASSLQGVQETQYF. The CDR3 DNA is TGCGCCAGCAGCTTGCAGGGGGTACAAGAGACCCAGTACTTC.

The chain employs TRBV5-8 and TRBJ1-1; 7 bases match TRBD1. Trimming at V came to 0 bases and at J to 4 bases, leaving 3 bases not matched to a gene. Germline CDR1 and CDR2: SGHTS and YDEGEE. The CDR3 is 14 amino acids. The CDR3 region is CASSLAGGITEAFF. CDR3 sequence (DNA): TGTGCCAGCAGCTTGGCAGGGGGGATCACTGAAGCTTTCTTT.

The CDR3 loop reads CASSQAPRPEAFF. The CDR3 DNA reads TGTGCCAGCAGCCAAGCTCCGCGGCCTGAAGCTTTCTTT. The chain recombines TRBV14 with TRBJ1-1, with no clear D. From germline, CDR1 is SGHDN and CDR2 FVKESK. Deletions cut 1 base from V and 6 bases from J, with 9 bases between. The CDR3 loop spans 13 amino acids.

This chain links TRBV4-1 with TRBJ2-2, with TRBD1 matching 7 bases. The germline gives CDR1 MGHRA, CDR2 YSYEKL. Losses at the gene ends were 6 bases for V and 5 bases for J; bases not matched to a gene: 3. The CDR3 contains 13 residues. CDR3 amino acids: CASRRQGTGELFF. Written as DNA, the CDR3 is TGCGCCAGCAGACGACAGGGTACCGGGGAGCTGTTTTTT.

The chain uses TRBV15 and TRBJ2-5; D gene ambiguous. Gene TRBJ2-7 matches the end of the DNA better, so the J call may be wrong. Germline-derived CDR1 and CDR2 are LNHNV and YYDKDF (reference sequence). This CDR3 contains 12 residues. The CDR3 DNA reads TGTGCCACGGCGGCAAGCTCCTACGAGCAGTACTTC. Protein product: CATAASSYEQYF.

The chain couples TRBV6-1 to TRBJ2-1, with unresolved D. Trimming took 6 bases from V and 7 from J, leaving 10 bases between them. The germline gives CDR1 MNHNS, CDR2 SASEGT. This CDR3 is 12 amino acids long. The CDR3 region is CASRAMKNEQFF. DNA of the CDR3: TGTGCCAGCAGGGCCATGAAAAATGAGCAGTTCTTC.

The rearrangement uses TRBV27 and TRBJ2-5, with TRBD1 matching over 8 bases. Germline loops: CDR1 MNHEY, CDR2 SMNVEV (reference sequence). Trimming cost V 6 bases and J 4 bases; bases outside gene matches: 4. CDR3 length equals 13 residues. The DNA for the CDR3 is TGTGCCAGCAGCTTTGACAGGGGAGAGACCCAGTACTTC. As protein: CASSFDRGETQYF.

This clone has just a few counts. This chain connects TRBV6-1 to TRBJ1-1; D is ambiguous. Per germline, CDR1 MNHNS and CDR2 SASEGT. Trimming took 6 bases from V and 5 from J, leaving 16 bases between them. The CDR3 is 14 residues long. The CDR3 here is CASRRHVSRTEAFF. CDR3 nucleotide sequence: TGTGCCAGCAGGCGCCACGTCTCCAGGACTGAAGCTTTCTTT.

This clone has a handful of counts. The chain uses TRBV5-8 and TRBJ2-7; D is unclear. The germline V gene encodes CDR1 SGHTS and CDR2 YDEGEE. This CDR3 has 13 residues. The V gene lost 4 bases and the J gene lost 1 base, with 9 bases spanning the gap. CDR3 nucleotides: TGTGCCAGCAGCCTCGTGCGGTCCTACGAGCAGTACTTC. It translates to CASSLVRSYEQYF. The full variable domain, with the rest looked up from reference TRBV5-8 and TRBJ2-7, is EAGVTQSPTHLIKTRGQQATLRCSPISGHTSVYWYQQALGLGLQFLLWYDEGEERNRGNFPPRFSGRQFPNYSSELNVNALELEDSALYLCASSLVRSYEQYFGPGTRLTVT.

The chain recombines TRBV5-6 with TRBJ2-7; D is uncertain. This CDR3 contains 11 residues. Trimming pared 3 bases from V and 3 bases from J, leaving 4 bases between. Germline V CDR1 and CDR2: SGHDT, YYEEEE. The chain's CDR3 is CASSSVYEQYF. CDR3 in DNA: TGTGCCAGCAGCTCTGTCTACGAGCAGTACTTC. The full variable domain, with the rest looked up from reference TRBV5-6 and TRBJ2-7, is DAGVTQSPTHLIKTRGQQVTLRCSPKSGHDTVSWYQQALGQGPQFIFQYYEEEERQRGNFPDRFSGHQFPNYSSELNVNALLLGDSALYLCASSSVYEQYFGPGTRLTVT.

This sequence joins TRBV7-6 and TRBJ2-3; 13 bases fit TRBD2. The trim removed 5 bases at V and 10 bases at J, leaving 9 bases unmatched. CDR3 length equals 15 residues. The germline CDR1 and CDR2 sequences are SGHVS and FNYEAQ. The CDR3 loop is CASSVTSGRAYPQYF. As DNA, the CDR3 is TGTGCCAGCAGCGTTACTAGCGGGAGGGCCTATCCGCAGTATTTT.

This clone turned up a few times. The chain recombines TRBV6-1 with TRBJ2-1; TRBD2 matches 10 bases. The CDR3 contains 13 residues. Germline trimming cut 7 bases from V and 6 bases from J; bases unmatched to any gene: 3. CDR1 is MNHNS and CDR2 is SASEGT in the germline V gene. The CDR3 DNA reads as TGTGCCAGCATCGAGCGGGAGGGCAATGAGCAGTTCTTC. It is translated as CASIEREGNEQFF.

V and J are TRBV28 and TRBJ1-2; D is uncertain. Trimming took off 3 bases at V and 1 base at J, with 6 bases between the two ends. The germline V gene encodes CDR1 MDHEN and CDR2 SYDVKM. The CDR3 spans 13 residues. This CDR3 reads CASSFRDNYGYTF. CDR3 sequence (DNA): TGTGCCAGCAGTTTTCGGGATAACTATGGCTACACCTTC.

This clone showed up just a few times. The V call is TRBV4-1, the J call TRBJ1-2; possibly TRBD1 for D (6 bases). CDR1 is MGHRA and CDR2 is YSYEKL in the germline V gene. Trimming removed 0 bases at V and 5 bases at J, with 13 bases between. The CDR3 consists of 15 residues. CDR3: CASSQEDSEGYGYTF. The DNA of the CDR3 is TGCGCCAGCAGCCAAGAGGACAGCGAAGGGTATGGCTACACCTTC.

The CDR3 DNA reads TGTGCCCAAGTTATCTCCCAAGGAGACAGGGCAAATCAGCCCCAGCATTTT. Translation: CAQVISQGDRANQPQHF. The gene calls are TRBV6-4 and TRBJ1-5, with 7 bases that match TRBD1. The CDR3 consists of 17 residues. Germline V gene data show CDR1 as MRHNA and CDR2 as SNTAGT. After removal of 11 bases from V and 4 bases from J, the junction contained 20 bases not matched to a gene.

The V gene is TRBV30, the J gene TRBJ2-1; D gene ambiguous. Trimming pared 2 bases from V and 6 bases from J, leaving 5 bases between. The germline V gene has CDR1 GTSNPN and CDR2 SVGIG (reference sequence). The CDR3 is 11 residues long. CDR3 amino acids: CAWSWLNEQFF. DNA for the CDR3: TGTGCCTGGAGTTGGCTCAATGAGCAGTTCTTC.

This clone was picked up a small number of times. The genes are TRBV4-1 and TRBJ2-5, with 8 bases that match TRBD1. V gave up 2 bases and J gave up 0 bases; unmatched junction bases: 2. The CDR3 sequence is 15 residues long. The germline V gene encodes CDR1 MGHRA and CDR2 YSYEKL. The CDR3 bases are TGCGCCAGCAGCCAACCGGACAGGGACCAAGAGACCCAGTACTTC. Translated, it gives CASSQPDRDQETQYF.

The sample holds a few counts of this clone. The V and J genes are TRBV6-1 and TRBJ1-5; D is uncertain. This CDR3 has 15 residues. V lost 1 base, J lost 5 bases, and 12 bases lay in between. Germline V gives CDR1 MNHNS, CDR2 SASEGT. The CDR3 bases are TGTGCCAGCAGTGAAGGGCCATCCAATTATCAGCCCCAGCATTTT. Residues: CASSEGPSNYQPQHF.